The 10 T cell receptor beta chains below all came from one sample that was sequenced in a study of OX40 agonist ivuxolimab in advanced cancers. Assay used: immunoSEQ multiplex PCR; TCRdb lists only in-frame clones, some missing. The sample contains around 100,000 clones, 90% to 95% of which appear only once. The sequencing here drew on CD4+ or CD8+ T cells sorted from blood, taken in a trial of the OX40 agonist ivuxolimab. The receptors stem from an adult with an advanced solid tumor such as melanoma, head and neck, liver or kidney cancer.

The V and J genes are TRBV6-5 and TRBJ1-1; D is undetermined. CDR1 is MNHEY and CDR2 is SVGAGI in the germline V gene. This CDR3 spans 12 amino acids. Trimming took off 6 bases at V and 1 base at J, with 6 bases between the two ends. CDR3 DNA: TGTGCCAGCAGCCTCTGGAACACTGAAGCTTTCTTT. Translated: CASSLWNTEAFF.

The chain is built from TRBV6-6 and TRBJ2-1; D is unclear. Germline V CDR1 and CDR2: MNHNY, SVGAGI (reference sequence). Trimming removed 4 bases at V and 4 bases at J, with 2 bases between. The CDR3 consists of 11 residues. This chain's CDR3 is CASSLYNEQFF. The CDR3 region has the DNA TGTGCCAGCAGTTTGTACAATGAGCAGTTCTTC.

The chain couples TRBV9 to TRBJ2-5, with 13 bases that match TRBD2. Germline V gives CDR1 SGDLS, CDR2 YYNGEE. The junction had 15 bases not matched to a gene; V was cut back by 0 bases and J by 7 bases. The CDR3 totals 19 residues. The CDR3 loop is CASSVGEGLAGSQGVTQYF. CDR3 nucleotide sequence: TGTGCCAGCAGCGTAGGAGAGGGACTAGCGGGATCCCAAGGGGTGACCCAGTACTTC.

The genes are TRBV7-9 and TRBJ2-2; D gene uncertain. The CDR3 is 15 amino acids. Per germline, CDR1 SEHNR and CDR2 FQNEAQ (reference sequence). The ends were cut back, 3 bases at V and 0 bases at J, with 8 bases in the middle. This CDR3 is CASSFGGANTGELFF. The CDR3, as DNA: TGTGCCAGCAGCTTCGGTGGGGCGAACACCGGGGAGCTGTTTTTT. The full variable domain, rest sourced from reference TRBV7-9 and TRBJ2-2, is DTGVSQNPRHKITKRGQNVTFRCDPISEHNRLYWYRQTLGQGPEFLTYFQNEAQLEKSRLLSDRFSAERPKGSFSTLEIQRTEQGDSAMYLCASSFGGANTGELFFGEGSRLTVL.

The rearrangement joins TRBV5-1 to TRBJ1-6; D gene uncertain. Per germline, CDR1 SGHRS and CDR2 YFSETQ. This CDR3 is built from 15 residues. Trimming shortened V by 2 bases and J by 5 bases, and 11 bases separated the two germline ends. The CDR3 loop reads CASSLRELDNSPLHF. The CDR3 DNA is TGCGCCAGCAGCTTAAGGGAACTCGATAATTCACCCCTCCACTTT.

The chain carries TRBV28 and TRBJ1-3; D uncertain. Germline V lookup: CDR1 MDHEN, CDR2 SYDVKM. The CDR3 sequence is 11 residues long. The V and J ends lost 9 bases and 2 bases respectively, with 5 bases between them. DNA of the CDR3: TGTGCCAGAGGGACTGGAAACACCATATATTTT. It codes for CARGTGNTIYF.

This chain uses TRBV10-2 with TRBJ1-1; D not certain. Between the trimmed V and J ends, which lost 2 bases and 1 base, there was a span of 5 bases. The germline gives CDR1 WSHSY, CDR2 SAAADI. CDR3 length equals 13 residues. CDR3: CASSEGSNTEAFF. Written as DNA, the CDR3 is TGCGCCAGCAGTGAGGGGTCGAACACTGAAGCTTTCTTT.

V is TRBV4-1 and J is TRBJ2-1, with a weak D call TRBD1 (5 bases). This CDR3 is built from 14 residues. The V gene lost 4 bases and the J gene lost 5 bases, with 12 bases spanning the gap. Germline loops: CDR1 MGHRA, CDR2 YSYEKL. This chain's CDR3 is CASSPLTANNEQFF. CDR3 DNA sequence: TGCGCCAGCAGCCCCTTGACAGCAAACAATGAGCAGTTCTTC.

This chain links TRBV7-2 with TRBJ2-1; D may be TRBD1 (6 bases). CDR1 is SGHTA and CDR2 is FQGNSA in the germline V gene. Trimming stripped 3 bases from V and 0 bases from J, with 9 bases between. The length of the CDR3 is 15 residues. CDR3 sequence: CASSFQGSSYNEQFF. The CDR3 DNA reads TGTGCCAGCAGCTTCCAGGGGAGCTCCTACAATGAGCAGTTCTTC.

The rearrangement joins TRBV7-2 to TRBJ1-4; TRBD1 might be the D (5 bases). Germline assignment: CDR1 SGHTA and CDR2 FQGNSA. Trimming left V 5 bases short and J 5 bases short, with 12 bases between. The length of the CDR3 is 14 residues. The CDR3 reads CASSAGGTNEKLFF. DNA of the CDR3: TGTGCCAGCAGCGCCGGGGGGACGAATGAAAAACTGTTTTTT.